Each of the 18 T cell receptor beta chains below was sequenced from the same sample in a study of graft-versus-host responses after intestinal transplantation. The data were produced by immunoSEQ multiplex PCR, yet TCRdb's version contains in-frame clones alone and is incomplete. The sample holds 8,500 to 14,000 clones, about 80% seen once. The graft tissue was processed, and this released both intraepithelial and lamina propria lymphocytes. The sequenced sample was ileum tissue, obtained 23 days after intestinal transplant. The source of these receptors is a human patient who received an intestinal transplant, so some T cells may come from the graft donor.

V gene TRBV7-6 combines with J gene TRBJ2-1; 9 bases align to TRBD2. This CDR3 region has 14 residues. The ends lost 1 base at V and 6 bases at J; junction bases unmatched: 1. CDR1 is SGHVS, CDR2 FNYEAQ, per germline. CDR3 region: CASSLEAGGNEQFF. The CDR3, as DNA: TGTGCCAGCAGCTTAGAAGCGGGAGGCAATGAGCAGTTCTTC.

This chain connects TRBV11-3 to TRBJ2-1; 7 bases are shared with TRBD1. Germline CDR1 is SGHNT and CDR2 is YENEEA. Trimming removed 4 bases from V and 0 bases from J; junction bases left unmatched: 6. There are 16 residues in the CDR3. The CDR3 DNA sequence: TGTGCCAGCAGCTCAGTGACAGGGTACTCCTACAATGAGCAGTTCTTC. Its translation is CASSSVTGYSYNEQFF.

V and J are TRBV11-2 and TRBJ1-2, with 9 bases lining up with TRBD1. The germline V gene has CDR1 SGHAT and CDR2 FQNNGV. The CDR3 loop spans 14 amino acids. V trimming: 0 bases; J trimming: 6 bases; junction bases outside the gene matches: 2. This chain's CDR3 is CASSLDRDRDGYTF. The CDR3 DNA follows: TGTGCCAGCAGCTTAGACCGGGACAGGGATGGCTACACCTTC.

This sequence joins TRBV28 and TRBJ2-1; 8 nucleotides match TRBD1. V shed 4 bases, J shed 6 bases, and the junction held 5 bases outside the gene matches. This CDR3 spans 14 amino acids. Germline-derived CDR1 and CDR2 are MDHEN and SYDVKM. For the CDR3, the DNA is TGTGCCAGCAGTTCGACAGGGGTTCGCAATGAGCAGTTCTTC. Translated: CASSSTGVRNEQFF.

In its sample, this clone ranks as medium-sized. The gene calls are TRBV28 and TRBJ2-2, with D possibly being TRBD1 or TRBD2 (5 bases each). The ends were cut back, 2 bases at V and 6 bases at J, with 13 bases in the middle. The CDR3 extends over 15 amino acids. Germline assignment: CDR1 MDHEN and CDR2 SYDVKM. The DNA of the CDR3 is TGTGCCAGCAGTTTACTGGGGGAAACGGCCGGGGAGCTGTTTTTT. Translating it yields CASSLLGETAGELFF.

The rearrangement joins TRBV7-9 to TRBJ2-5, with TRBD2 matching over 10 bases. The CDR3 consists of 16 residues. The germline V gene encodes CDR1 SEHNR and CDR2 FQNEAQ (reference sequence). V was clipped by 5 bases and J by 5 bases; unmatched bases: 11. CDR3 region: CASSGPLAGVGETQYF. The CDR3 DNA reads TGTGCCAGCAGCGGCCCCCTAGCGGGAGTTGGGGAGACCCAGTACTTC.

The count of this clone is one. This chain uses TRBV15 with TRBJ1-1; TRBD1 matches at 8 bases. Germline V gene data show CDR1 as LNHNV and CDR2 as YYDKDF (reference sequence). Germline trimming cut 3 bases from V and 4 bases from J; bases unmatched to any gene: 4. The CDR3 runs 14 residues. DNA for the CDR3: TGTGCCACCAGCAGTGACAGGGGACCCACTGAAGCTTTCTTT. Translating it yields CATSSDRGPTEAFF.

This chain links TRBV30 with TRBJ2-7, with D possibly called TRBD1 or TRBD2 (5 bases each). Germline-derived CDR1 and CDR2 are GTSNPN and SVGIG (reference sequence). This CDR3 contains 14 residues. V shed 4 bases and J shed 1 base, with 14 bases lying between them. CDR3 DNA sequence: TGTGCCTGGACCCCGTCGGGGCAGTCCTACGAGCAGTACTTC. As protein: CAWTPSGQSYEQYF.

The chain carries TRBV21-1 and TRBJ1-6; TRBD1 is taken as the D call from the table, unchecked against the DNA. TRBV21-1 has pseudogene status. The CDR3 consists of 18 residues. The CDR3 reads CASSKASDRGDYNSPLHF. The CDR3 DNA follows: TGTGCCAGCAGCAAAGCCTCGGACAGGGGCGATTATAATTCACCCCTCCACTTT.

This clone is termed large. V gene TRBV7-9 combines with J gene TRBJ2-7; D is uncertain. Germline values: CDR1 SEHNR, CDR2 FQNEAQ (reference sequence). This CDR3 contains 13 residues. The V and J ends lost 3 bases and 2 bases respectively, with 8 bases between them. CDR3 coding DNA: TGTGCCAGCAGCTTCGGTGCTACCTACGAGCAGTACTTC. Residues: CASSFGATYEQYF. The full variable domain, rest sourced from reference TRBV7-9 and TRBJ2-7, is DTGVSQNPRHKITKRGQNVTFRCDPISEHNRLYWYRQTLGQGPEFLTYFQNEAQLEKSRLLSDRFSAERPKGSFSTLEIQRTEQGDSAMYLCASSFGATYEQYFGPGTRLTVT.

In regard to this clone: One junction end disagrees with the germline gene, perhaps due to a read error. CDR3 sequence (DNA): TGTGCCAGTAGTAGGGGGGTCGGGATTGAGCAGCTCTTC. It translates to CASSRGVGIEQLF. The chain uses TRBV19 and TRBJ2-1; perhaps TRBD2 as D (6 bases). Germline-derived CDR1 and CDR2 are LNHDA and SQIVND (reference sequence). This CDR3 has 13 amino acids.

V is TRBV11-3 and J is TRBJ1-5, with 10 nucleotides matching TRBD1. Germline assignment: CDR1 SGHNT and CDR2 YENEEA. V shed 0 bases, J shed 11 bases, and the junction held 13 bases outside the gene matches. This CDR3 has 17 residues. The DNA for the CDR3 is TGTGCCAGCAGCTTAGATAGGGGACAGGGGACAAAATCAGCCCAGCATTTT. Translated, it gives CASSLDRGQGTKSAQHF.

The count of this clone is one. This rearrangement joins TRBV11-2 to TRBJ2-5, with TRBD2 matching 11 bases. V gave up 7 bases and J gave up 2 bases; unmatched junction bases: 6. Germline CDR1 and CDR2: SGHAT and FQNNGV. The CDR3 runs to 15 residues. In DNA, the CDR3 is TGTGCCAGCAATCCTTGGACTAGCGGGCAAGAGACCCAGTACTTC. It yields the protein CASNPWTSGQETQYF. Looking up the rest from reference TRBV11-2 and TRBJ2-5 gives the full variable domain: EAGVAQSPRYKIIEKRQSVAFWCNPISGHATLYWYQQILGQGPKLLIQFQNNGVVDDSQLPKDRFSAERLKGVDSTLKIQPAKLEDSAVYLCASNPWTSGQETQYFGPGTRLLVL.

J is TRBJ2-7 and V is TRBV28, with 9 positions matching TRBD2. CDR3 length: 13 amino acids. V gave up 5 bases and J gave up 12 bases; unmatched junction bases: 11. Germline V gene lookup returns CDR1 MDHEN and CDR2 SYDVKM. The CDR3 spells CASSTKLSGSAYF. CDR3 nucleotide sequence: TGTGCCAGCAGTACGAAACTTAGCGGGAGTGCGTACTTC.

This clone has just a few counts. The chain is built from TRBV9 and TRBJ2-2; a possible D gene is TRBD1 (6 bases). V lost 7 bases to trimming and J lost 1 base, with 11 bases between them. Per the germline V gene, CDR1 is SGDLS and CDR2 is YYNGEE. The CDR3 sequence is 14 residues long. For the CDR3, the DNA is TGTGCCAGCTCCCGGACAGAGAACACCGGGGAGCTGTTTTTT. Protein: CASSRTENTGELFF. The full variable domain, with the rest looked up from reference TRBV9 and TRBJ2-2, is DSGVTQTPKHLITATGQRVTLRCSPRSGDLSVYWYQQSLDQGLQFLIQYYNGEERAKGNILERFSAQQFPDLHSELNLSSLELGDSALYFCASSRTENTGELFFGEGSRLTVL.

This clone occurred a few times. The V call is TRBV9, the J call TRBJ2-3; D is tentatively TRBD1 or TRBD2 (5 bases each). From germline, CDR1 is SGDLS and CDR2 YYNGEE. Trimming shortened V by 1 base and J by 0 bases, and 9 bases separated the two germline ends. The CDR3 covers 15 residues. The DNA of the CDR3 is TGTGCCAGCAGCGTATGGGGCGGGAGCACAGATACGCAGTATTTT. Translating it yields CASSVWGGSTDTQYF.

The chain uses TRBV5-1 and TRBJ1-4; TRBD1 might be the D (5 bases). V lost 4 bases to trimming and J lost 7 bases, with 20 bases between them. The CDR3 consists of 16 residues. Germline CDR1 reads SGHRS; CDR2 reads YFSETQ. CDR3 sequence (DNA): TGCGCCAGCAGCGGGGAAACAGGCGCCCCTAGTGAAAAACTGTTTTTT. Its protein is CASSGETGAPSEKLFF.

The chain couples TRBV7-2 to TRBJ2-1; possible D gene TRBD2, 5 bases. This CDR3 is 13 amino acids long. Germline lookup yields CDR1 SGHTA and CDR2 FQGNSA. The V end was cut by 3 bases, the J end by 10 bases, with 13 bases between. The CDR3 DNA reads TGTGCCAGCAGCTTGAGCTCTCCGGGGGAGCAGTTCTTC. Translated, it gives CASSLSSPGEQFF.